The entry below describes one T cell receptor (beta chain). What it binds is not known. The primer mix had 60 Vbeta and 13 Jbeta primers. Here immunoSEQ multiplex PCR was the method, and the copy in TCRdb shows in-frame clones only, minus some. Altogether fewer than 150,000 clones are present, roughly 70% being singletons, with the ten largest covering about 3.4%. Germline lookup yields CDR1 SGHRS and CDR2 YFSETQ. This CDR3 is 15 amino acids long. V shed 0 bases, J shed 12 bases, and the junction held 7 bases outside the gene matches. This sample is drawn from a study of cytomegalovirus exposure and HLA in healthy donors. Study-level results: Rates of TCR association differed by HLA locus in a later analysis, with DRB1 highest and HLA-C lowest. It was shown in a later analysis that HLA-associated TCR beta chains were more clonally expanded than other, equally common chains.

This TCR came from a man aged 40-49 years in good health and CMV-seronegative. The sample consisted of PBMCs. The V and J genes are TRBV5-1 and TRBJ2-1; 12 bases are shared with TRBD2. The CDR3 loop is CASSLGLAGEWGQFF. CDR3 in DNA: TGCGCCAGCAGCTTGGGACTAGCGGGAGAGTGGGGGCAGTTCTTC. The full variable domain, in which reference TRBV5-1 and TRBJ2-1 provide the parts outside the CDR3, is KAGVTQTPRYLIKTRGQQVTLSCSPISGHRSVSWYQQTPGQGLQFLFEYFSETQRNKGNFPGRFSGRQFSNSRSEMNVSTLELGDSALYLCASSLGLAGEWGQFFGPGTRLTVL.